These 31 T cell receptor beta chains were sequenced from one sample in a study of patients with pleural tuberculosis. A single record per CDR3 protein comes from TCRdb applying MiXCR to the reads. The sample has around 50,000 distinct CDR3 sequences, about 7.9% seen once. These receptors originate from a human donor with pleural tuberculosis.

This clonotype was detected many times. The chain links TRBV7-2 to TRBJ2-3; D gene unclear. V lost 1 base and J lost 0, with 8 bases in between. Germline V gives CDR1 SGHTA, CDR2 FQGNSA. The CDR3 consists of 15 residues. The CDR3 loop is CASSLGHPSTDTQYF. The CDR3, as DNA: TGTGCCAGCAGCTTAGGGCATCCTAGCACAGATACGCAGTATTTT.

This clonotype has a count of ten or more. The J gene is TRBJ2-3, the V gene TRBV14; the D is unclear. Between the trimmed V and J ends, which lost 1 base and 5 bases, there was a span of 7 bases. The CDR3 is made up of 13 amino acids. Germline assignment: CDR1 SGHDN and CDR2 FVKESK. The CDR3 here is CASSQGPRDTQYF. In DNA, the CDR3 is TGTGCCAGCAGCCAAGGCCCCCGAGATACGCAGTATTTT.

This clonotype has ten or more counts. This chain connects TRBV24-1 to TRBJ2-3; D perhaps matches TRBD2 (5 bases). Germline CDR1 reads KGHDR; CDR2 reads SFDVKD. The V gene lost 2 bases and the J gene lost 3 bases, with 11 bases spanning the gap. The CDR3 consists of 15 residues. The CDR3 reads CATSDSAGRTDTQYF. CDR3 nucleotide sequence: TGTGCCACCAGTGATTCTGCGGGCCGTACAGATACGCAGTATTTT.

Ten or more counts support this clonotype. This chain uses TRBV2 with TRBJ1-5; TRBD1 aligns across 8 bases. The CDR3 contains 15 residues. J was trimmed by 2 bases and V by 6 bases; bases with no gene match: 6. CDR1 is SNHLY and CDR2 is FYNNEI in the germline V gene. The CDR3 bases are TGTGCCAGCAGACCCACAGGGGGTGGCAATCAGCCCCAGCATTTT. Protein: CASRPTGGGNQPQHF.

This clonotype has at least ten counts. The chain is built from TRBV6-2 or TRBV6-3 and TRBJ2-1; weak D call: TRBD1 (6 bases). V lost 2 bases to trimming and J lost 4 bases, with 12 bases between them. The CDR3 sequence is 15 residues long. From germline, CDR1 is MNHEY and CDR2 SVGEGT. The CDR3 nucleotides read TGTGCCAGCAGTTACGGCAGGGGCGATTACAATGAGCAGTTCTTC. It codes for CASSYGRGDYNEQFF.

This clonotype is a singleton in its sample. Given a much more abundant clone one base away, this may be a read error. The V call is TRBV28, the J call TRBJ2-7, with no clear D. The CDR3 is made up of 14 amino acids. Germline V gives CDR1 MDHEN, CDR2 SYDVKM. V shed 2 bases and J shed 2 bases, with 10 bases lying between them. This chain's CDR3 is CASSLVPEPYEQYF. For the CDR3, the DNA is TGTGCCAGCAGTTTAGTTCCCGAGCCCTACGAGCAGTACTTC.

This clonotype has at least ten counts. The chain uses TRBV2 and TRBJ2-1; D uncertain. The CDR3 has 11 residues. Trimming took 4 bases from V and 9 from J, leaving 7 bases between them. In germline, CDR1 is SNHLY, CDR2 FYNNEI. CDR3 sequence (DNA): TGTGCCAGCAGTGGGCAGGTTGAGCAGTTCTTC. It is translated as CASSGQVEQFF.

This clonotype was counted between two and nine times. The rearrangement joins TRBV9 to TRBJ1-6; TRBD1 agrees at 7 bases. Losses at the gene ends were 0 bases for V and 15 bases for J; bases not matched to a gene: 6. There are 13 residues in the CDR3. CDR1 SGDLS and CDR2 YYNGEE come from the germline V gene. The CDR3 nucleotides read TGTGCCAGCAGCGTAGCTACACAGGGGCACCTCCACTTT. Its protein is CASSVATQGHLHF.

With regard to this clonotype: A much larger clone lies a single base off, so this may be a read error. The rearrangement links TRBV19 to TRBJ1-1; 7 bases are a match to TRBD1. CDR3 length: 14 residues. Looked up from germline, CDR1 is LNHDA and CDR2 is SQIVND (reference sequence). CDR3 nucleotides: TGTGCCAGTCGTAGGGGGACAGCGAACACTAAAGCTTTCTTT. Protein: CASRRGTANTKAFF.

There are many counts of this clonotype. J is TRBJ1-2 and V is TRBV11-1; possibly TRBD1 for D (6 bases). The length of the CDR3 is 13 residues. Germline-derived CDR1 and CDR2 are SGHAT and FQDESV (reference sequence). Trimming shortened V by 0 bases and J by 13 bases, and 15 bases separated the two germline ends. CDR3 sequence reads: CASSLALGGDRTF. Here the CDR3 DNA reads TGTGCCAGCAGCTTAGCACTCGGGGGCGACCGCACCTTC.

A few counts support this clonotype. This CDR3 reads CSARLRAPTGQTQYF. The CDR3 DNA follows: TGCAGTGCTAGACTGAGGGCCCCGACAGGACAGACCCAGTACTTC. V is TRBV20-1 and J is TRBJ2-5; weak D call: TRBD1 (6 bases). Germline loops: CDR1 DFQATT, CDR2 SNEGSKA (reference sequence). V gave up 2 bases and J gave up 6 bases, with 19 bases separating them. The CDR3 length is 15 residues.

Ten or more counts support this clonotype. The chain links TRBV19 to TRBJ1-5; the D is unclear. Germline loops: CDR1 LNHDA, CDR2 SQIVND (reference sequence). The CDR3 sequence is 15 residues long. V was shortened by 3 bases and J by 6 bases, with 15 bases between the two germline ends. CDR3 DNA: TGTGCCAGTAGTATGGGCCATGACATGGGTCAGCCCCAGCATTTT. This encodes CASSMGHDMGQPQHF.

This clonotype was recorded many times. The chain links TRBV20-1 to TRBJ2-1, with D perhaps matching TRBD1 (6 bases). The CDR3 sequence is 12 residues long. The V gene's germline CDR1 is DFQATT and CDR2 SNEGSKA (reference sequence). The V end was cut by 5 bases, the J end by 10 bases, with 15 bases between. The CDR3 bases are TGCAGTGCTTGGGACACTACTACAGAGCAGTTCTTC. This encodes CSAWDTTTEQFF.

The genes are TRBV13 and TRBJ2-7, with 7 bases matching TRBD1. The CDR3 has 13 amino acids. Germline assignment: CDR1 PRHDT and CDR2 FYEKMQ (reference sequence). Trimming took 6 bases from V and 6 from J; bases not matched to a gene: 8. The CDR3 DNA follows: TGTGCCAGCAGTTGGAGCCCAGGGGGCGAGCAGTACGTC. The encoded protein is CASSWSPGGEQYV.

In the case of this clonotype: At one end, the junction sequence differs from germline, possibly due to a read error. The genes are TRBV5-4 and TRBJ2-5; D tentatively fits TRBD1 or TRBD2 (6 bases each). Germline values: CDR1 SGHNT, CDR2 YYREEE (reference sequence). CDR3 size: 10 residues. CDR3 residues: CATGAEAQYF. CDR3 in DNA: TGTGCCACGGGGGCAGAGGCCCAGTACTTC.

Many counts were recorded for this clonotype. This chain uses TRBV11-2 with TRBJ1-6; D might be TRBD1 (6 bases). The CDR3 runs 13 residues. The V gene's germline CDR1 is SGHAT and CDR2 FQNNGV. The ends were cut back, 5 bases at V and 10 bases at J, with 12 bases in the middle. CDR3: CASSHRQESPLHF. As DNA, the CDR3 is TGTGCCAGCAGCCACCGACAGGAGTCACCCCTCCACTTT. Using reference TRBV11-2 and TRBJ1-6 for the parts outside the CDR3, the full variable domain is EAGVAQSPRYKIIEKRQSVAFWCNPISGHATLYWYQQILGQGPKLLIQFQNNGVVDDSQLPKDRFSAERLKGVDSTLKIQPAKLEDSAVYLCASSHRQESPLHFGNGTRLTVT.

The table lists this clonotype with many counts. The genes are TRBV20-1 and TRBJ1-4; TRBD1 might be the D (5 bases). Trimming removed 3 bases from V and 8 bases from J, with 13 bases in between. From germline, CDR1 is DFQATT and CDR2 SNEGSKA (reference sequence). This CDR3 is 13 amino acids long. CDR3: CSARRDEEEKLFF. CDR3 nucleotides: TGCAGTGCTAGGCGGGACGAGGAGGAAAAACTGTTTTTT.

This clonotype was picked up many times. The chain employs TRBV19 and TRBJ1-2; D might be TRBD1 (6 bases). Deletions cut 4 bases from V and 8 bases from J, with 20 bases between. The germline V gene encodes CDR1 LNHDA and CDR2 SQIVND (reference sequence). This CDR3 region has 15 residues. The CDR3 loop reads CASSRNVRGVEGYTF. CDR3 coding DNA: TGTGCCAGTAGTAGAAACGTCAGGGGTGTGGAAGGCTACACCTTC.

This clonotype was recorded only once. A much larger clone lies one base from this, so it may be a read error. This chain joins TRBV12-3 or TRBV12-4 and TRBJ1-1; D may be TRBD1 (5 bases). The CDR3 sequence is 11 residues long. The CDR3 nucleotides are TGTGTCAGCAGCCTGACAGCCGAAGCTTTCTTT. This codes for CVSSLTAEAFF.

This clonotype was seen ten or more times. V usage is TRBV29-1 and J usage is TRBJ1-1; D remains unclear. CDR3 size: 12 residues. The V end lost 6 bases, the J end lost 0 bases, and 8 bases lay between the germline ends. CDR1 and CDR2 from the germline V gene are SQVTM and ANQGSEA. The CDR3 DNA follows: TGCAGCGTCGAGGCAGTGAACACTGAAGCTTTCTTT. It codes for CSVEAVNTEAFF.

This clonotype occurred a few times. A much larger clone differs by one base, so this may be a read error. The DNA of the CDR3 is TGTGCCGGCAGTTACTCGGATGTTGGGGAGCTGTTTTTT. Its protein is CAGSYSDVGELFF. The V call is TRBV6-2 or TRBV6-3, the J call TRBJ2-2; D is undetermined. CDR3 length equals 13 residues. The germline V gene has CDR1 MNHEY and CDR2 SVGEGT.

This clonotype was detected many times. The chain has TRBV11-1 and TRBJ2-1; D gene unclear. This CDR3 contains 13 residues. The germline V gene encodes CDR1 SGHAT and CDR2 FQDESV (reference sequence). Trimming shortened V by 0 bases and J by 8 bases, and 8 bases separated the two germline ends. The CDR3 is CASSLAGNDEQFF. In nucleotides, the CDR3 is TGTGCCAGCAGCTTAGCGGGGAACGATGAGCAGTTCTTC.

This clonotype was picked up many times. The V call is TRBV2, the J call TRBJ1-1; TRBD1 matches at 11 bases. After removal of 4 bases from V and 0 bases from J, the junction contained 7 bases not matched to a gene. The CDR3 spans 17 residues. CDR1 SNHLY and CDR2 FYNNEI come from the germline V gene. CDR3 sequence: CASSGRWGQGVNTEAFF. In DNA form, the CDR3 reads TGTGCCAGCAGTGGAAGATGGGGACAGGGGGTGAACACTGAAGCTTTCTTT. Complete variable domain (other parts from reference TRBV2 and TRBJ1-1): EPEVTQTPSHQVTQMGQEVILRCVPISNHLYFYWYRQILGQKVEFLVSFYNNEISEKSEIFDDQFSVERPDGSNFTLKIRSTKLEDSAMYFCASSGRWGQGVNTEAFFGQGTRLTVV.

This clonotype has ten or more counts. The rearrangement joins TRBV4-1 to TRBJ2-1, with D uncertain. With 1 base removed from V and 4 bases from J, the gap between germline ends came to 8 bases. CDR1 and CDR2 from the germline V gene are MGHRA and YSYEKL. CDR3 length equals 14 residues. The CDR3 nucleotides read TGCGCCAGCAGCCAAGGTATCGGATACAATGAGCAGTTCTTC. This codes for CASSQGIGYNEQFF.

The chain has TRBV12-3 or TRBV12-4 and TRBJ2-2; D may be TRBD2 (6 bases). The CDR3 extends over 14 amino acids. Trimming took off 6 bases at V and 4 bases at J, with 12 bases between the two ends. CDR3 residues: CASSPMGGTGELFF. The DNA for the CDR3 is TGTGCCAGCAGCCCCATGGGAGGCACCGGGGAGCTGTTTTTT.

This clonotype was detected ten times or more. The chain carries TRBV6-2 or TRBV6-3 and TRBJ2-1; D possibly corresponds to TRBD2 (6 bases). The length of the CDR3 is 12 residues. Germline V gene sequence: CDR1 MNHEY, CDR2 SVGEGT. V lost 8 bases and J 7 bases, leaving 12 bases between the germline ends. The CDR3 sequence is CASGEVKNEQFF. In DNA form, the CDR3 reads TGTGCCAGCGGGGAGGTTAAGAATGAGCAGTTCTTC.

This clonotype has a count of ten or more. The genes are TRBV11-2 and TRBJ1-6; D ambiguous. V lost 4 bases to trimming and J lost 7 bases, with 8 bases between them. The germline V gene encodes CDR1 SGHAT and CDR2 FQNNGV. The CDR3 totals 13 residues. The CDR3 DNA reads as TGTGCCAGCAGCTCCACTACAAATTCACCCCTCCACTTT. It encodes CASSSTTNSPLHF. The entire variable domain, with the rest obtained from reference TRBV11-2 and TRBJ1-6, is as follows: EAGVAQSPRYKIIEKRQSVAFWCNPISGHATLYWYQQILGQGPKLLIQFQNNGVVDDSQLPKDRFSAERLKGVDSTLKIQPAKLEDSAVYLCASSSTTNSPLHFGNGTRLTVT.

This clonotype has a count of ten or more. This chain links TRBV11-1 with TRBJ2-3; D is unclear. The CDR3 runs 14 residues. From germline, CDR1 is SGHAT and CDR2 FQDESV (reference sequence). The V gene lost 0 bases and the J gene lost 0 bases, with 4 bases spanning the gap. The CDR3 reads CASSLAGSTDTQYF. CDR3 DNA sequence: TGTGCCAGCAGCTTAGCGGGGAGCACAGATACGCAGTATTTT.

J is TRBJ2-7 and V is TRBV10-3; no clear D. The germline V gene has CDR1 ENHRY and CDR2 SYGVKD. V lost 4 bases, J lost 4 bases, and 11 bases lay in between. The CDR3 is 13 residues long. CDR3 in DNA: TGTGCCATCAGTGGAGAAATTAGTTACGAGCAGTACGTC. It translates to CAISGEISYEQYV.

This clonotype was seen repeatedly, ten times or more. This rearrangement joins TRBV20-1 to TRBJ2-1, with a tentative D call TRBD2 (6 bases). Trimming shortened V by 2 bases and J by 7 bases, and 9 bases separated the two germline ends. The CDR3 is made up of 12 amino acids. CDR1 is DFQATT and CDR2 is SNEGSKA in the germline V gene (reference sequence). CDR3 sequence: CSARTGDNEQFF. In DNA form, the CDR3 reads TGCAGTGCTAGAACGGGAGATAATGAGCAGTTCTTC.

At least ten counts were recorded for this clonotype. At one boundary the junction diverges from the germline segment, which might be a read error. This rearrangement joins TRBV11-2 to TRBJ2-1; 10 bases fit TRBD2. CDR1 is SGHAT, CDR2 FQNNGV, per germline. There are 13 residues in the CDR3. The CDR3 loop is CASSLLTSGSRVF. DNA of the CDR3: TGTGCCAGCAGCTTACTGACTAGCGGGTCCAGGGTCTTC.